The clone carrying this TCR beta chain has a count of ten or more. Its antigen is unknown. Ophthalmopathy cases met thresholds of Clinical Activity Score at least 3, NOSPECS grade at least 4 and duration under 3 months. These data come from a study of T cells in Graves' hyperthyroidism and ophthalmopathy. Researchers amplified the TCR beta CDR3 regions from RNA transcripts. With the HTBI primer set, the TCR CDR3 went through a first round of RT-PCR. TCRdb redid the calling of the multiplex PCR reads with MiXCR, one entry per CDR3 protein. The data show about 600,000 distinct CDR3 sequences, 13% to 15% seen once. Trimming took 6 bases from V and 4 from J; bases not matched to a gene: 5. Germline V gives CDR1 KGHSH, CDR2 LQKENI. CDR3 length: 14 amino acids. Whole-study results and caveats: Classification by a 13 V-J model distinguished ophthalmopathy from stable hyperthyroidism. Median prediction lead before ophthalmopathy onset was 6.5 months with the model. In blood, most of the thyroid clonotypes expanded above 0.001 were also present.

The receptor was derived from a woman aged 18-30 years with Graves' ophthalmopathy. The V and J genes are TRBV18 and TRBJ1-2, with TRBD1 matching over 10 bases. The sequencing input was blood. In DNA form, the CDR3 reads TGTGCCAGCTCCGCGACAGGGGGCTCCTATGGCTACACCTTC. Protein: CASSATGGSYGYTF.